This passage covers 16 T cell receptor beta chains from one sample sequenced in a study of blood T cell repertoires in COVID-19. Profiling relied on immunoSEQ multiplex PCR, and the TCRdb table lists in-frame clones only, not all of them. Of 150,000 to 200,000 clones listed, around nine tenths are singletons. The sequencing sample was made of peripheral blood. Source of these receptors: a man in his late teens or twenties with active or convalescent COVID-19.

This CDR3 reads CASSAARGGSSETQYF. For the CDR3, the DNA is TGTGCCAGCAGTGCTGCCCGGGGCGGGAGTAGCGAGACCCAGTACTTC. The rearrangement joins TRBV2 to TRBJ2-5; 7 bases line up with TRBD2. V lost 4 bases to trimming and J lost 5 bases; unmatched junction nucleotides: 13. Germline loops: CDR1 SNHLY, CDR2 FYNNEI. The CDR3 totals 16 residues.

The chain combines TRBV29-1 with TRBJ1-1, with D perhaps TRBD1 (6 bases). V was trimmed by 3 bases and J by 4 bases, leaving 15 bases between them. CDR3 size: 14 residues. Germline V lookup: CDR1 SQVTM, CDR2 ANQGSEA. In DNA form, the CDR3 reads TGCAGCGTTGAGCCGGGACACTTGGTCACTGAAGCTTTCTTT. Its protein product is CSVEPGHLVTEAFF.

V gene TRBV10-3 combines with J gene TRBJ2-2; 7 bases align to TRBD1. This CDR3 is 16 amino acids long. Trimming took 4 bases from V and 1 from J; bases not matched to a gene: 6. Germline V lookup: CDR1 ENHRY, CDR2 SYGVKD. CDR3: CAISVDRMRNTGELFF. In nucleotides, the CDR3 is TGTGCCATCAGTGTGGACAGGATGAGGAACACCGGGGAGCTGTTTTTT.

This chain uses TRBV5-6 with TRBJ1-1; TRBD1 matches at 8 bases. This CDR3 is built from 11 residues. The V gene's germline CDR1 is SGHDT and CDR2 YYEEEE. V dropped 4 bases and J dropped 7; count of bases not matched to a gene: 0. The CDR3, as DNA: TGTGCCAGCAGCGGACAGGGTGAAGCTTTCTTT. Its protein product is CASSGQGEAFF.

The V gene is TRBV6-1, the J gene TRBJ1-2; perhaps TRBD1 as D (6 bases). Germline CDR1 is MNHNS and CDR2 is SASEGT. The CDR3 runs to 14 residues. Trimming cost V 2 bases and J 2 bases, with 9 bases left between them. The CDR3 bases are TGTGCCAGCAGTGAACTGAGGGGGAACTATGGCTACACCTTC. It yields the protein CASSELRGNYGYTF.

The J gene is TRBJ1-2, the V gene TRBV3-1 (or the pseudogene TRBV3-2), with D possibly being TRBD1 (6 bases). This CDR3 contains 14 residues. The germline CDR1 and CDR2 sequences are LGHDT and YNNKEL (reference sequence). The V gene lost 1 base and the J gene lost 4 bases, with 10 bases spanning the gap. The CDR3 protein is CASSQVGQTYGYTF. The CDR3 DNA reads TGTGCCAGCAGCCAAGTGGGACAAACCTATGGCTACACCTTC.

This clone was counted only a few times. The V call is TRBV19, the J call TRBJ1-6, with 8 bases fitting TRBD1. After removal of 7 bases from V and 10 bases from J, the junction contained 15 bases not matched to a gene. CDR1 and CDR2 (germline): LNHDA, SQIVND (reference sequence). The CDR3 runs 16 residues. The CDR3 loop reads CASKTLAGGEWSPLHF. The CDR3 DNA is TGTGCCAGTAAGACCTTGGCAGGGGGCGAGTGGTCACCCCTCCACTTT.

The chain recombines TRBV7-2 with TRBJ1-1, with TRBD1 matching 8 bases. CDR1 and CDR2 from the germline V gene are SGHTA and FQGNSA. The V segment lost 1 base and the J segment 1 base; nucleotides outside the gene matches: 2. The CDR3 has 15 amino acids. The CDR3 sequence is CASSLDGTGNTEAFF. The DNA of the CDR3 is TGTGCCAGCAGCTTAGACGGGACAGGGAACACTGAAGCTTTCTTT. Based on the CDR3 plus reference TRBV7-2 and TRBJ1-1, the full variable domain is GAGVSQSPSNKVTEKGKDVELRCDPISGHTALYWYRQSLGQGLEFLIYFQGNSAPDKSGLPSDRFSAERTGGSVSTLTIQRTQQEDSAVYLCASSLDGTGNTEAFFGQGTRLTVV.

This clone is a singleton in its sample. The J gene is TRBJ1-4, the V gene TRBV5-4; TRBD1 matches 8 bases. The CDR3 is 14 residues long. With 3 bases clipped from V and 5 bases from J, the junction kept 3 bases outside the gene matches. Germline lookup yields CDR1 SGHNT and CDR2 YYREEE (reference sequence). CDR3 coding DNA: TGTGCCAGCAGCTCTAGGACAGGGAATGAAAAACTGTTTTTT. It specifies CASSSRTGNEKLFF.

This chain's CDR3 is CASSPDRGREYTEAFF. CDR3 DNA: TGTGCCAGCAGCCCGGACAGGGGGCGCGAGTACACTGAAGCTTTCTTT. The chain uses TRBV5-6 and TRBJ1-1; 11 bases fit TRBD1. V lost 4 bases to trimming and J lost 3 bases; unmatched junction nucleotides: 8. Germline assignment: CDR1 SGHDT and CDR2 YYEEEE. This CDR3 has 16 residues.

The chain is built from TRBV7-9 and TRBJ1-1, with TRBD1 as a possible D gene (6 bases). V was pared by 2 bases and J by 6 bases, with 13 bases between. The CDR3 runs to 14 residues. The V gene's germline CDR1 is SEHNR and CDR2 FQNEAQ (reference sequence). This CDR3 reads CASSLMGEGAEAFF. For the CDR3, the DNA is TGTGCCAGCAGCTTAATGGGGGAGGGGGCTGAAGCTTTCTTT.

The chain recombines TRBV11-3 with TRBJ1-6; 9 bases agree with TRBD1. The germline V gene encodes CDR1 SGHNT and CDR2 YENEEA. The CDR3 has 15 residues. V dropped 4 bases and J dropped 7; count of bases not matched to a gene: 5. Here the CDR3 DNA reads TGTGCCAGCAGCTCGGGACAGGGCGAGAATTCACCCCTCCACTTT. It is translated as CASSSGQGENSPLHF.

This clone was seen once. The chain joins TRBV15 to TRBJ1-2, with 8 bases aligning to TRBD1. The junction had 7 bases not matched to a gene; V was cut back by 9 bases and J by 4 bases. The germline V gene encodes CDR1 LNHNV and CDR2 YYDKDF (reference sequence). The CDR3 length is 13 residues. The CDR3, as DNA: TGTGCCACAGGGACAGGAGAGAGCTATGGCTACACCTTC. Translation gives CATGTGESYGYTF.

The rearrangement links TRBV27 to TRBJ1-2; tentative D call: TRBD1 (5 bases). Trimming pared 7 bases from V and 5 bases from J, leaving 14 bases between. Germline CDR1 is MNHEY and CDR2 is SMNVEV (reference sequence). This CDR3 is 13 amino acids long. As DNA, the CDR3 is TGTGCCAGCACCGGAGCTGGGGGGTATGGCTACACCTTC. This translates into CASTGAGGYGYTF.

The chain links TRBV5-5 to TRBJ1-2, with D uncertain. The CDR3 sequence is 16 residues long. Deletions cut 4 bases from V and 3 bases from J, with 19 bases between. Germline V gene data show CDR1 as SGHKS and CDR2 as YYEKEE (reference sequence). CDR3 sequence reads: CASSQNPAPRHYGYTF. The CDR3 bases are TGTGCCAGCAGCCAGAACCCGGCTCCGCGGCACTATGGCTACACCTTC.

This clone was observed a handful of times. The chain carries TRBV7-9 and TRBJ1-2; D is uncertain. CDR1 is SEHNR, CDR2 FQNEAQ, per germline (reference sequence). The V end lost 5 bases, the J end lost 8 bases, and 12 bases lay between the germline ends. CDR3 length: 12 amino acids. For the CDR3, the DNA is TGTGCCAGCAGCGCTAGCCTGGGAGGCTACACCTTC. Translation gives CASSASLGGYTF.